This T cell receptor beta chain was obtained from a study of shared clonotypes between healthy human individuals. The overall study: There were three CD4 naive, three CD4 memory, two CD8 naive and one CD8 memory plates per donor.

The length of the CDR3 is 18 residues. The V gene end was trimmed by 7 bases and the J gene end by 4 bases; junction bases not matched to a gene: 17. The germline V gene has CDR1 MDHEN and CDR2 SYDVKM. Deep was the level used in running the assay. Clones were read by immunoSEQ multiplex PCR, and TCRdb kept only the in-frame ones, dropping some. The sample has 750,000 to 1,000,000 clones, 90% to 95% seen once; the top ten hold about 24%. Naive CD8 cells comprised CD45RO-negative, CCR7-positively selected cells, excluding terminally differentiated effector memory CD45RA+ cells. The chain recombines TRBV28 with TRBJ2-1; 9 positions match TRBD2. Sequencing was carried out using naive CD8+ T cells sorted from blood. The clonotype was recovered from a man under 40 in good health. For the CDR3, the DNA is TGTGCCAGCATCCACCTGGGTGCGGCTAGCGGGGATTACAATGAGCAGTTCTTC. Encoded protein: CASIHLGAASGDYNEQFF.